The 10 T cell receptor beta chains below come from one sample, sequenced in a study. TCRdb reprocessed the 5' RACE reads via MiXCR and lists one record per CDR3 protein. The profile shows 20,000 to 25,000 distinct CDR3 sequences, roughly 33% of them singletons. Sequenced input: tumor-infiltrating naive CD4+ T cells sorted from the breast tumor. Subset meaning: naive CD4+ T cells, CD4+CD45RA+CD25-. The receptor source for this set is a female donor with breast cancer.

About this clonotype: With a much larger clone just one base away, this may be a read error. J is TRBJ2-7 and V is TRBV5-1, with TRBD1 matching 8 bases. Germline CDR1 and CDR2: SGHRS and YFSETQ. The CDR3 sequence is 14 residues long. V gave up 4 bases and J gave up 6 bases; unmatched junction bases: 9. The CDR3 spells CASSVGAGGLEQYF. CDR3 in DNA: TGCGCCAGCAGCGTCGGGGCAGGGGGCCTCGAGCAGTACTTC. Full variable domain (outside the CDR3, taken from reference TRBV5-1 and TRBJ2-7): KAGVTQTPRYLIKTRGQQVTLSCSPISGHRSVSWYQQTPGQGLQFLFEYFSETQRNKGNFPGRFSGRQFSNSRSEMNVSTLELGDSALYLCASSVGAGGLEQYFGPGTRLTVT.

About this clonotype itself: Given a much more abundant clone one base away, this may be a read error. This rearrangement joins TRBV6-2 or TRBV6-3 to TRBJ1-1, with D tentatively TRBD1 (5 bases). V was shortened by 2 bases and J by 3 bases, with 16 bases between the two germline ends. The germline V gene has CDR1 MNHEY and CDR2 SVGEGT. This CDR3 spans 16 amino acids. CDR3 sequence reads: CASSYPTKVQDTEAFF. CDR3 bases: TGTGCCAGCAGTTACCCGACCAAGGTACAGGACACTGAAGCTTTCTTT.

This clonotype is medium-sized by share. The rearrangement joins TRBV4-1 to TRBJ2-4; 8 bases fit TRBD2. Germline trimming cut 0 bases from V and 0 bases from J; bases unmatched to any gene: 4. This CDR3 spans 17 amino acids. Germline V gene lookup returns CDR1 MGHRA and CDR2 YSYEKL. The CDR3: CASSQERLAGAKNIQYF. DNA for the CDR3: TGCGCCAGCAGCCAAGAGAGGCTAGCGGGAGCCAAAAACATTCAGTACTTC.

This clonotype came up a few times. A much larger clone differs by one base, so this may be a read error. The chain joins TRBV7-9 to TRBJ2-1; D ambiguous. The V and J ends lost 3 bases and 5 bases respectively, with 2 bases between them. Germline CDR1 and CDR2: SEHNR and FQNEAQ (reference sequence). There are 11 residues in the CDR3. DNA for the CDR3: TGTGCCAGCAGCTTTGACAATGAGCAGTTCTTC. It codes for CASSFDNEQFF.

The table lists this clonotype with many counts. V is TRBV7-3 and J is TRBJ2-3; D not resolved. Trimming stripped 2 bases from V and 0 bases from J, with 9 bases between. The CDR3 covers 15 residues. Per germline, CDR1 SGHTA and CDR2 FQGTGA. The CDR3 DNA reads TGTGCCAGCAGCTTATCCGGATTCAGCACAGATACGCAGTATTTT. Its translation is CASSLSGFSTDTQYF.

CDR3 nucleotides: TGTGCCAGCAGCGCGAGGGACTCCTCGTACTACAATGAGCAGTTCTTC. It codes for CASSARDSSYYNEQFF. V is TRBV9 and J is TRBJ2-1, with a possible D match to TRBD2 (6 bases). The CDR3 extends over 16 amino acids. The germline gives CDR1 SGDLS, CDR2 YYNGEE. The V and J ends lost 3 bases and 3 bases respectively, with 16 bases between them.

The table lists this clonotype with a few counts. A much larger clonotype is one base distant, so this may be a read error. V usage is TRBV12-3 or TRBV12-4 and J usage is TRBJ2-1; 12 positions agree with TRBD1. V lost 4 bases and J lost 2; bases outside the gene matches: 3. The CDR3 length is 16 residues. CDR3 nucleotide sequence: TGTGCCAGCAGTTCAGGGACAGGGGGCGCCTACAATGAGCAGTTCTTC. Its translation is CASSSGTGGAYNEQFF.

This clonotype is termed medium-sized (0.01 to 0.1%). This rearrangement joins TRBV7-2 to TRBJ1-4; D call uncertain. This CDR3 contains 12 residues. Germline V gives CDR1 SGHTA, CDR2 FQGNSA. V was cut by 2 bases and J by 8 bases, with 6 bases left in between. DNA of the CDR3: TGTGCCAGCAGCTTAAATCGGGAAAAACTGTTTTTT. This gives the protein CASSLNREKLFF.

The V gene is TRBV2, the J gene TRBJ2-1; possibly TRBD1 for D (5 bases). The CDR3 runs to 15 residues. Trimming shortened V by 4 bases and J by 8 bases, and 18 bases separated the two germline ends. Germline CDR1 and CDR2: SNHLY and FYNNEI. The CDR3 DNA sequence: TGTGCCAGCAGTGGTCGGCAGGGAAGCAGCCATGAGCAGTTCTTC. Translated, it gives CASSGRQGSSHEQFF.

The gene calls are TRBV30 and TRBJ2-5, with 9 bases matching TRBD1. V gave up 3 bases and J gave up 5 bases; unmatched junction bases: 7. Germline loops: CDR1 GTSNPN, CDR2 SVGIG (reference sequence). The CDR3 spans 14 residues. In DNA form, the CDR3 reads TGTGCCTGGAGCATTACAGGGGGCTGGGAGACCCAGTACTTC. It translates to CAWSITGGWETQYF. Full variable domain (missing parts from reference TRBV30 and TRBJ2-5): SQTIHQWPATLVQPVGSPLSLECTVEGTSNPNLYWYRQAAGRGLQLLFYSVGIGQISSEVPQNLSASRPQDRQFILSSKKLLLSDSGFYLCAWSITGGWETQYFGPGTRLLVL.